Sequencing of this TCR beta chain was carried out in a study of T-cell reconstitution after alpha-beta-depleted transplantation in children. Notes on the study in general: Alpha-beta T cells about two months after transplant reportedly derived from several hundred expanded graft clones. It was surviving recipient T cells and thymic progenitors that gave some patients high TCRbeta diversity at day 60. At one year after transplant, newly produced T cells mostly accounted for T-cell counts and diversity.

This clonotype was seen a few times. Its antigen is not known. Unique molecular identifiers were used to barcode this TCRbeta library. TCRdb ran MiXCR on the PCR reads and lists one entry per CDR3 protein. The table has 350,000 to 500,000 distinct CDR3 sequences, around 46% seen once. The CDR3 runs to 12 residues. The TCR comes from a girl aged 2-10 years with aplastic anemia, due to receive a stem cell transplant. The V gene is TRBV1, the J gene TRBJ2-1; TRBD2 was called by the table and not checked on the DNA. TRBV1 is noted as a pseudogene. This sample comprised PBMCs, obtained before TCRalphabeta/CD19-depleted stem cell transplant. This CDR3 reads CTRRAGYNEQFF. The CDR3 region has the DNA TGCACCAGGAGAGCGGGGTACAATGAGCAGTTCTTC.